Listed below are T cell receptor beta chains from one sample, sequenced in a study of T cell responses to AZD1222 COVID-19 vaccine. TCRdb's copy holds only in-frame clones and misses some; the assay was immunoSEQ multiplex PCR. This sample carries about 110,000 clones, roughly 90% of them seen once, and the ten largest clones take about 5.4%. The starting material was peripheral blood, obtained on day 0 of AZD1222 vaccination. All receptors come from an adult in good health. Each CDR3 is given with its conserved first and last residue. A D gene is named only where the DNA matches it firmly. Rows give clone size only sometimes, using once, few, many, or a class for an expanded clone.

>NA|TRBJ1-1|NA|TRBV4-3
CASSQVRGLGTEAFF
TGCGCCAGCAGCCAAGTGCGGGGTTTGGGCACTGAAGCTTTCTTT
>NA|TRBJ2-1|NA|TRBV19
CASRPGSSSYNEQFF
TGTGCCAGTAGACCAGGGTCCTCCTCCTACAATGAGCAGTTCTTC
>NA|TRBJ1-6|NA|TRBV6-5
CASSYSSGIYNSPLHF
TGTGCCAGCAGTTACTCTTCAGGGATCTATAATTCACCCCTCCACTTT
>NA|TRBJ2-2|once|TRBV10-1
CASSDRVGETGELFF
TGCGCCAGCAGTGATCGGGTCGGGGAAACCGGGGAGCTGTTTTTT
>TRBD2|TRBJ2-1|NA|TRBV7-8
CASSLTAGGYGYEQFF
TGTGCCAGCAGCCTTACCGCGGGAGGGTATGGATATGAGCAGTTCTTC
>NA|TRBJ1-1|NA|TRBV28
CASSTLGQGNTEAFF
TGTGCCAGCAGTACCCTTGGGCAGGGGAACACTGAAGCTTTCTTT
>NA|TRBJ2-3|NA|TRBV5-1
CASNSRTNPTDTQYF
TGCGCCAGCAACTCCCGGACTAACCCGACAGATACGCAGTATTTT
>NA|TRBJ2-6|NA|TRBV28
CASASPGANVLTF
TGTGCCAGCGCCAGCCCTGGGGCCAACGTCCTGACTTTC
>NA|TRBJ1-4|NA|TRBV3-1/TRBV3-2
CASSQADNEKLFF
TGTGCCAGCAGCCAAGCAGATAATGAAAAACTGTTTTTT
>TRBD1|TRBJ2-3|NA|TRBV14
CASSQDRGLDTQYF
TGTGCCAGCAGCCAAGACAGGGGGCTAGATACGCAGTATTTT
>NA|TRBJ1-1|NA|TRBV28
CASRPIGDLTEAFF
TGTGCCAGCAGACCCATAGGGGATCTCACTGAAGCTTTCTTT
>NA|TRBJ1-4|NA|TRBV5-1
CASSLDGDDEKLFF
TGCGCCAGCAGCCTGGACGGGGATGATGAAAAACTGTTTTTT
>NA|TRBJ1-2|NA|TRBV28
CASSRRATYYGYTF
TGTGCCAGCAGCCGTCGGGCTACCTACTATGGCTACACCTTC
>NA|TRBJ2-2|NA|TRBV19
CASSTQNTGELFF
TGTGCCAGTAGTACCCAGAACACCGGGGAGCTGTTTTTT
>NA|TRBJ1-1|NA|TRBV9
CASSVGINTEAFF
TGTGCCAGCAGCGTAGGGATTAACACTGAAGCTTTCTTT
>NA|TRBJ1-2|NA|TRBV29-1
CSVEGERGRHNYGYTF
TGCAGCGTTGAAGGTGAGAGAGGCAGGCATAACTATGGCTACACCTTC
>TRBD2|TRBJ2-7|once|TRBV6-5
CATTSGSPYEQYF
TGTGCCACCACTAGCGGGTCCCCCTACGAGCAGTACTTC
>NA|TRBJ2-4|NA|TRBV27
CASSAWGGVENIQYF
TGTGCCAGCAGCGCATGGGGGGGCGTCGAGAACATTCAGTACTTC
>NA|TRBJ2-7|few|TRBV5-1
CASSWGYRASYEQYF
TGCGCCAGCAGCTGGGGGTACAGGGCTTCCTACGAGCAGTACTTC
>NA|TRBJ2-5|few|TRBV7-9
CASSPPQAQETQYF
TGTGCCAGCAGCCCCCCCCAGGCCCAAGAGACCCAGTACTTC
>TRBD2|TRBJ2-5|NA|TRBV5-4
CASSGTSGVETQYF
TGTGCCAGCAGCGGGACTAGCGGGGTAGAGACCCAGTACTTC
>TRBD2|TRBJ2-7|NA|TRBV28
CASSPTSGNAYEQYF
TGTGCCAGCAGCCCCACTAGCGGGAACGCCTACGAGCAGTACTTC
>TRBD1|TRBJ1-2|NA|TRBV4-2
CASSLEQGGYTF
TGTGCCAGCAGCCTCGAACAGGGGGGCTACACCTTC
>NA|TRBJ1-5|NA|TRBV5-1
CASSLERGSQPQHF
TGCGCCAGCAGCTTGGAGCGAGGAAGTCAGCCCCAGCATTTT
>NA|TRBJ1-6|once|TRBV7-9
CASSLEQFGSPLHF
TGTGCCAGCAGCTTAGAACAGTTTGGTTCACCCCTCCACTTT
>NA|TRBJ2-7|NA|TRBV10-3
CAIKGSYEQYF
TGTGCCATCAAGGGATCCTACGAGCAGTACTTC
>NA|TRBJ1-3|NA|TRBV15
CATSRDSREQILAGNTIYF
TGTGCCACCAGCAGAGATTCCAGGGAACAGATACTAGCTGGAAACACCATATATTTT
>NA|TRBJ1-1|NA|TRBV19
CASSDPGQEDTEAFF
TGTGCCAGTAGCGACCCAGGGCAGGAGGACACTGAAGCTTTCTTT
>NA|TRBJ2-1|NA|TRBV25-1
CASSETASALYNEQFF
TGTGCCAGCAGTGAGACCGCTAGCGCACTATACAATGAGCAGTTCTTC
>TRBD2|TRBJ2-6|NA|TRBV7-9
CASSFGGAGANVLTF
TGTGCCAGCAGCTTCGGGGGGGCTGGGGCCAACGTCCTGACTTTC